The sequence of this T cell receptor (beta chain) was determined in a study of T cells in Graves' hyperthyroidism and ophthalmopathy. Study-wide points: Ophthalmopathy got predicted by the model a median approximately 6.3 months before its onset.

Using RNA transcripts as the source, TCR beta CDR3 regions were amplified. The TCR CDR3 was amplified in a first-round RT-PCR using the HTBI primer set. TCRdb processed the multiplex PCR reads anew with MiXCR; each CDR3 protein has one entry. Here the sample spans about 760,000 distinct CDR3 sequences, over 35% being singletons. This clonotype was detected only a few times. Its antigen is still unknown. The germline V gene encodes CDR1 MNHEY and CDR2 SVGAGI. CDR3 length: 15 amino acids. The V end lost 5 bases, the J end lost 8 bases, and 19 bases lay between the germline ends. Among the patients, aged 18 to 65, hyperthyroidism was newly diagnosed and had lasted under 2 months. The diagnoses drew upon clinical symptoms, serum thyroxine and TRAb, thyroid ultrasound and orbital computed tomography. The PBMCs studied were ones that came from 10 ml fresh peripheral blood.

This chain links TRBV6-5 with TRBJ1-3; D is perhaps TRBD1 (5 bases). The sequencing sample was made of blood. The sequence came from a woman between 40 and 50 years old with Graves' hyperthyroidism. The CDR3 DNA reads TGTGCCAGCAGTCGTCAGGGCCGTTTGGGATACACCATATATTTT. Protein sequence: CASSRQGRLGYTIYF.